This T cell receptor beta chain is from a study of Graves' ophthalmopathy and Graves' hyperthyroidism. Study observations and caveats: Among thyroid clonotypes expanded above 0.001 frequency, most also appeared in blood.

As to this clonotype: Its antigen is still unknown.

The authors amplified TCR beta CDR3 regions, and they did so from RNA transcripts for repertoire sequencing. First-round RT-PCR employed HTBI primers, with a second-round multiplex PCR after it. MiXCR was run by TCRdb on the multiplex PCR reads, yielding one entry per CDR3 protein. The data contain 150,000 to 200,000 distinct CDR3 sequences, around two fifths of them singletons. Ophthalmopathy cases showed moderate-to-severe activity, scoring CAS ≥3 and NOSPECS ≥4, with duration under 3 months. Germline-derived CDR1 and CDR2 are SEHNR and FQNEAQ (reference sequence). The ends lost 4 bases at V and 4 bases at J; junction bases unmatched: 6. This CDR3 is built from 14 residues.

The chain combines TRBV7-9 with TRBJ2-5; 7 bases align to TRBD1. Sequences were obtained from peripheral blood. The receptor's source is a man under 40 with Graves' ophthalmopathy. This CDR3 is CASSSGTVGETQYF. The CDR3 DNA follows: TGTGCCAGCAGCTCGGGGACAGTGGGAGAGACCCAGTACTTC.